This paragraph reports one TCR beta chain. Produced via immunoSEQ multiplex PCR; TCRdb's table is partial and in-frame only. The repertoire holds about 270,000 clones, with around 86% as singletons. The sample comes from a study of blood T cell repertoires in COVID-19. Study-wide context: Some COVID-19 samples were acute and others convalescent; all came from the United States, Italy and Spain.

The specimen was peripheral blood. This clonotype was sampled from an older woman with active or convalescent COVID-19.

This CDR3 is CASRNRTGNTEAFF. As DNA, the CDR3 is TGTGCCAGCAGAAATCGGACAGGGAACACTGAAGCTTTCTTT. The rearrangement joins TRBV6-4 to TRBJ1-1; the match to TRBD1 covers 7 bases. The J segment lost 1 base and the V segment lost 6 bases, leaving 5 bases of the junction unmatched. From germline, CDR1 is MRHNA and CDR2 SNTAGT. This CDR3 has 14 residues.